Below, one T cell receptor beta chain is given with its context. Its target is not known. Germline values: CDR1 SGDLS, CDR2 YYNGEE. With 6 bases removed from V and 2 bases from J, the gap between germline ends came to 11 bases. The CDR3 totals 13 residues. This record comes from a study of cytomegalovirus exposure and HLA in healthy donors. The study's findings and limits: The study put 150 to 200 TCR beta chains on its list as cytomegalovirus-associated. What a later analysis reportedly showed was that an Asian-associated ancestry cluster had fewer N-insertions than the approximately 700-donor mean. What a later analysis showed was that several of the most significant clusters appeared linked to common viral pathogens.

It was with 60 Vbeta and 13 Jbeta primers that the PCR ran. TCRdb's table, derived via immunoSEQ multiplex PCR, lists solely in-frame clones and lacks some. The top ten hold roughly 2% of the sample, which has about 93,000 clones, around four fifths seen once. This rearrangement joins TRBV9 to TRBJ1-2; D uncertain. The sequencing input was PBMCs. The sequence came from a boy under 18 in good health and CMV-seronegative. The CDR3 nucleotides read TGTGCCAGCACCGAGAGAGGGAACTATGGCTACACCTTC. Translated, it gives CASTERGNYGYTF.